This T cell receptor (beta chain) was observed in a study of blood T cells in healthy people across ages. Study observations and caveats: CMV infection status of these donors was not known.

This clonotype has a handful of counts. Its matching antigen is unknown. A second PCR of 7 to 11 cycles used a sample-barcoded 5' primer and a J-beta primer mix. Each sample provided no less than 2.5 million CDR3-containing paired-end reads. TCRdb fed the 5' RACE reads into MiXCR, producing one record per CDR3 protein. The data contain 730,000 or so distinct CDR3 sequences, about 42% of them singletons. The CDR3 contains 16 residues. J gave up 4 bases and V 2 bases, and 8 bases lay outside the gene matches. CDR1 is SGHTA and CDR2 is FQGTGA in the germline V gene. Total RNA, at least 6 micrograms per sample, was extracted from PBMCs.

V is TRBV7-3 and J is TRBJ2-1, with 7 bases aligning to TRBD2. Specimen: blood. The clonotype originates from a woman in her sixties or seventies in good health. The DNA of the CDR3 is TGTGCCAGCAGCTTAGGTCCAAGCGGGGCATACAATGAGCAGTTCTTC. This sequence encodes CASSLGPSGAYNEQFF.